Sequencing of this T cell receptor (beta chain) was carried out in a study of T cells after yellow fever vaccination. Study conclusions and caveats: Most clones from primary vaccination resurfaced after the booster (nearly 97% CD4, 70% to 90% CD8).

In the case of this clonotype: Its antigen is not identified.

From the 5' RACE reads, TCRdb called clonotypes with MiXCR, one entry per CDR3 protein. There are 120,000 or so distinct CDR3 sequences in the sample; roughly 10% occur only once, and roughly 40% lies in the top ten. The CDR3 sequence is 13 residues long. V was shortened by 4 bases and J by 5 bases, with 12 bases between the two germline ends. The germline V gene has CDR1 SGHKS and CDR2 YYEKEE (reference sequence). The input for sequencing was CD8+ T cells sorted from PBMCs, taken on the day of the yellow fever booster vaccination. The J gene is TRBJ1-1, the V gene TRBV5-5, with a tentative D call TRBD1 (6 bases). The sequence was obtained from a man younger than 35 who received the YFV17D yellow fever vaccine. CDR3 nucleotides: TGTGCCAGCAGCCCGGGGGCGACGACTGAAGCTTTCTTT. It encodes CASSPGATTEAFF.